This passage covers 3 T cell receptor beta chains from one sample sequenced in a study of blood T cell repertoires in COVID-19. Here immunoSEQ multiplex PCR was the method, and the copy in TCRdb shows in-frame clones only, minus some. The data contain around 250,000 clones, about four fifths of them singletons. The sequenced sample consisted of peripheral blood. Every receptor here comes from a woman aged 18-29 years with acute or convalescent COVID-19.

This clone was detected once. In DNA form, the CDR3 reads TGTGCCACCAGCAGATTTAGCGGGAGTTCCTACAATGAGCAGTTCTTC. This encodes CATSRFSGSSYNEQFF. The gene calls are TRBV15 and TRBJ2-1; 9 bases are a match to TRBD2. Losses at the gene ends were 2 bases for V and 1 base for J; bases not matched to a gene: 3. Germline CDR1 and CDR2: LNHNV and YYDKDF (reference sequence). The length of the CDR3 is 16 residues.

The chain combines TRBV2 with TRBJ2-2; 9 bases map to TRBD2. This CDR3 has 15 amino acids. Losses at the gene ends were 10 bases for V and 6 bases for J; bases not matched to a gene: 12. CDR1 and CDR2 from the germline V gene are SNHLY and FYNNEI. The DNA for the CDR3 is TGTGCCAACAAGGCGACTAGCGGATCTCCCGGGGAGCTGTTTTTT. Its protein is CANKATSGSPGELFF. The full variable domain, its missing parts supplied by reference TRBV2 and TRBJ2-2, is EPEVTQTPSHQVTQMGQEVILRCVPISNHLYFYWYRQILGQKVEFLVSFYNNEISEKSEIFDDQFSVERPDGSNFTLKIRSTKLEDSAMYFCANKATSGSPGELFFGEGSRLTVL.

The rearrangement uses TRBV11-2 and TRBJ2-1, with TRBD2 as a possible D gene (6 bases). The germline V gene has CDR1 SGHAT and CDR2 FQNNGV. Trimming took off 2 bases at V and 1 base at J, with 21 bases between the two ends. The CDR3 is 19 amino acids. CDR3 region: CASSLNAELADSSYNEQFF. The CDR3 coding sequence is TGTGCCAGCAGCTTAAACGCCGAGTTAGCGGACTCATCCTACAATGAGCAGTTCTTC. The full variable domain, completed using reference TRBV11-2 and TRBJ2-1, is EAGVAQSPRYKIIEKRQSVAFWCNPISGHATLYWYQQILGQGPKLLIQFQNNGVVDDSQLPKDRFSAERLKGVDSTLKIQPAKLEDSAVYLCASSLNAELADSSYNEQFFGPGTRLTVL.